What follows describes a single TCR beta chain. The antigen is unknown. The sample originates from a study of graft-versus-host responses after intestinal transplantation. Overall study findings and caveats: GvH clones turned up in recipient marrow; some had shown up first in ileum or blood.

The CDR3 length is 15 residues. Unmatched junction bases numbered 6, after V lost 0 bases and J lost 5 bases. Looked up from germline, CDR1 is KGHSH and CDR2 is LQKENI. The protocol was immunoSEQ multiplex PCR, while the TCRdb copy is restricted to in-frame clones and leaves out a portion. The sample records under 4,000 clones, roughly 70% being singletons. Time point defined: postoperative day 105 after intestinal transplantation (dayNNNN = postoperative day). Graft samples were processed, releasing intraepithelial and lamina propria lymphocytes. V is TRBV18 and J is TRBJ2-5; 7 bases align to TRBD1. The TCR sequence derives from a human patient who received an intestinal transplant, so some T cells may come from the graft donor. Source: ileum tissue, taken 105 days after intestinal transplantation. The CDR3 coding sequence is TGTGCCAGCTCACCACCGATTGCACAGGGGGAGACCCAGTACTTC. Translation: CASSPPIAQGETQYF.